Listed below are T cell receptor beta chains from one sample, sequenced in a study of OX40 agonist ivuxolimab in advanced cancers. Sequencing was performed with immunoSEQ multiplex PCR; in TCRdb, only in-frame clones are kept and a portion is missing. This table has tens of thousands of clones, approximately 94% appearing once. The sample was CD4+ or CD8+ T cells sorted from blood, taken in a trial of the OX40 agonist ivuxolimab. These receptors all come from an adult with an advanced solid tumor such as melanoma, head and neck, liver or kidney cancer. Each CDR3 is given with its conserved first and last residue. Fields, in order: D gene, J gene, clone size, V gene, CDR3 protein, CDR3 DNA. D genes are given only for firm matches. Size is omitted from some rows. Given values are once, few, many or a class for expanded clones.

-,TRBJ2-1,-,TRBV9,CASSGRAIHSYNEQFF,TGTGCCAGCAGCGGCCGGGCGATTCACTCCTACAATGAGCAGTTCTTC
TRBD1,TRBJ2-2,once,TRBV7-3,CASSLMGQVTNTGELFF,TGTGCCAGCAGCTTAATGGGACAGGTTACGAACACCGGGGAGCTGTTTTTT
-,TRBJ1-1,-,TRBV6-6,CASSPLLEDTEAFF,TGTGCCAGCAGCCCGCTCTTAGAGGACACTGAAGCTTTCTTT
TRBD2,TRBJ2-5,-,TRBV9,CASSNSGGQETQYF,TGTGCCAGCAGTAATAGCGGGGGTCAAGAGACCCAGTACTTC
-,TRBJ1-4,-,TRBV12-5,CASGLGGMLYEKLFF,TGTGCTAGTGGTTTGGGGGGGATGCTTTATGAAAAACTGTTTTTT
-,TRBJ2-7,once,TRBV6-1,CASRDWGYEQYF,TGTGCCAGCAGGGACTGGGGATACGAGCAGTACTTC
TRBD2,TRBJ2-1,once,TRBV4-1,CASSQDRQAGESYNEQFF,TGCGCCAGCAGCCAAGATCGTCAGGCGGGAGAGTCCTACAATGAGCAGTTCTTC
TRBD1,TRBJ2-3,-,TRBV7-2,CASSLADRGGADTQYF,TGTGCCAGCAGCTTAGCCGACAGGGGCGGAGCAGATACGCAGTATTTT
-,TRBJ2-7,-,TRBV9,CASSVEAGADEQYF,TGTGCCAGCAGCGTAGAGGCGGGGGCGGACGAGCAGTACTTC
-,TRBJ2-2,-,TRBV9,CASSGTPRRTGELFF,TGTGCCAGCAGCGGAACCCCTAGGCGGACCGGGGAGCTGTTTTTT
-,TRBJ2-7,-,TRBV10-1,CASRGDPLGEQYF,TGCGCCAGCAGGGGGGACCCCTTGGGGGAGCAGTACTTC
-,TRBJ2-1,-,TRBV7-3,CASSLGEYNEQFF,TGTGCCAGCAGCTTAGGGGAATACAATGAGCAGTTCTTC
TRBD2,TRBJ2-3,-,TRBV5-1,CASSLGGGRTDTQYF,TGCGCCAGCAGCTTGGGTGGCGGGAGGACAGATACGCAGTATTTT
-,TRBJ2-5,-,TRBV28,CASSLFQGQETQYF,TGTGCCAGCAGTTTATTTCAGGGGCAAGAGACCCAGTACTTC
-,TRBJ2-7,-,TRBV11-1,CASASRQDSYEQYF,TGTGCCAGCGCCTCCCGACAGGACTCCTACGAGCAGTACTTC
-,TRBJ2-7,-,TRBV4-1,CASSQAPSRPDITYEQYF,TGCGCCAGCAGCCAAGCTCCCTCCAGGCCGGACATTACCTACGAGCAGTACTTC
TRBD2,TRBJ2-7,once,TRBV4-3,CASSRTSETYEQYF,TGCGCCAGCAGCAGGACTAGCGAAACCTACGAGCAGTACTTC
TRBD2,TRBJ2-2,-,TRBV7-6,CASSLQTSGGNTGELFF,TGTGCCAGCAGCTTACAAACTAGCGGAGGGAACACCGGGGAGCTGTTTTTT
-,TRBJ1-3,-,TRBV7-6,CASSFGYSLSSGNTIYF,TGTGCCAGCAGCTTCGGCTACTCCCTAAGCTCTGGAAACACCATATATTTT
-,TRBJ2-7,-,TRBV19,CVPRGRGGSYEQYF,TGTGTCCCCCGAGGCAGGGGAGGATCCTACGAGCAGTACTTC
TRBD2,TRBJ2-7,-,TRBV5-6,CASSKRLAVYSYEQYF,TGTGCCAGCAGCAAGAGACTAGCGGTATACTCCTACGAGCAGTACTTC
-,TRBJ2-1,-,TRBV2,CASQTSLQAYNEQFF,TGTGCCAGCCAAACTTCCCTACAAGCCTACAATGAGCAGTTCTTC
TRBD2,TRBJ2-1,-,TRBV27,CASSAGTSGYNEQFF,TGTGCCAGCAGTGCCGGGACTAGCGGATACAATGAGCAGTTCTTC
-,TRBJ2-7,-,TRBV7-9,CASSLAPGGDHEQYF,TGTGCCAGCAGCTTAGCGCCCGGCGGGGATCACGAGCAGTACTTC
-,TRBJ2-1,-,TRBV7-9,CASSGALRTYNEQFF,TGTGCCAGCAGCGGGGCCCTTAGAACCTACAATGAGCAGTTCTTC
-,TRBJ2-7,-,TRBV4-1,CASSHGGEPYEQYF,TGCGCCAGCAGCCATGGCGGGGAGCCCTACGAGCAGTACTTC
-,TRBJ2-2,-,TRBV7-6,CASSLGVLATNTGELFF,TGTGCCAGCAGCTTAGGGGTTTTGGCTACAAACACCGGGGAGCTGTTTTTT
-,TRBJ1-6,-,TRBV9,CASSVEASSSYNSPLHF,TGTGCCAGCAGCGTAGAGGCCAGCAGCTCCTATAATTCACCCCTCCACTTT
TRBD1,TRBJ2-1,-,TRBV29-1,CSVPTGISSYNEQFF,TGCAGCGTCCCGACAGGGATAAGCTCCTACAATGAGCAGTTCTTC
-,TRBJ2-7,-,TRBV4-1,CASSQEIALSYEQYF,TGCGCCAGCAGCCAAGAGATCGCGCTTTCCTACGAGCAGTACTTC
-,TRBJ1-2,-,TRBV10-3,CAITLSVEANYGYTF,TGTGCCATCACCCTAAGCGTGGAAGCTAACTATGGCTACACCTTC
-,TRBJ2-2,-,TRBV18,CASSPLDDSTGELFF,TGTGCCAGCTCACCCCTCGACGACTCCACCGGGGAGCTGTTTTTT
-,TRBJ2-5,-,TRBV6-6,CASSYSTGQYQETQYF,TGTGCCAGCAGTTACTCAACGGGACAATATCAAGAGACCCAGTACTTC
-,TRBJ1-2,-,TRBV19,CASITGNYGYTF,TGTGCCAGTATCACAGGGAACTATGGCTACACCTTC
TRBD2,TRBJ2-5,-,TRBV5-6,CASSEGLAEIEETQYF,TGTGCCAGCAGCGAGGGACTAGCGGAGATCGAAGAGACCCAGTACTTC
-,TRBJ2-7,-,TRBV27,CASSLVSGSYEQYF,TGTGCCAGCAGTTTAGTCAGCGGCTCCTACGAGCAGTACTTC
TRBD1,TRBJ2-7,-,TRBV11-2,CASSLGTGSYEQYF,TGTGCCAGCAGCTTAGGGACAGGGTCCTACGAGCAGTACTTC
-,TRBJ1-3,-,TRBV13,CASSLEGWASPGNTIYF,TGTGCCAGCAGCTTAGAGGGGTGGGCCTCCCCTGGAAACACCATATATTTT
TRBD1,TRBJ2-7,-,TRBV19,CASSIGQGSGYEQYF,TGTGCCAGTAGTATAGGACAGGGTTCGGGCTACGAGCAGTACTTC
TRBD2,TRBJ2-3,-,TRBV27,CASSPSGLAGDTQYF,TGTGCCAGCAGCCCCTCGGGACTAGCGGGAGATACGCAGTATTTT
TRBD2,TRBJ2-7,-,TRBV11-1,CASSSWTSVFYEQYF,TGTGCCAGCAGCTCGTGGACTAGCGTATTCTACGAGCAGTACTTC
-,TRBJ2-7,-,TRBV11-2,CASSPDGYEQYF,TGTGCCAGCAGCCCGGACGGATACGAGCAGTACTTC
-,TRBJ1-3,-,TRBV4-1,CASSQFTGENYGNTIYF,TGCGCCAGCAGCCAGTTCACCGGGGAGAACTATGGAAACACCATATATTTT
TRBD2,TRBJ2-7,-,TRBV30,CACGTNSYEQYF,TGTGCCTGCGGGACTAATAGCTACGAGCAGTACTTC
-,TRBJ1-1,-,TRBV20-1,CSARMNTEAFF,TGCAGTGCACGCATGAACACTGAAGCTTTCTTT